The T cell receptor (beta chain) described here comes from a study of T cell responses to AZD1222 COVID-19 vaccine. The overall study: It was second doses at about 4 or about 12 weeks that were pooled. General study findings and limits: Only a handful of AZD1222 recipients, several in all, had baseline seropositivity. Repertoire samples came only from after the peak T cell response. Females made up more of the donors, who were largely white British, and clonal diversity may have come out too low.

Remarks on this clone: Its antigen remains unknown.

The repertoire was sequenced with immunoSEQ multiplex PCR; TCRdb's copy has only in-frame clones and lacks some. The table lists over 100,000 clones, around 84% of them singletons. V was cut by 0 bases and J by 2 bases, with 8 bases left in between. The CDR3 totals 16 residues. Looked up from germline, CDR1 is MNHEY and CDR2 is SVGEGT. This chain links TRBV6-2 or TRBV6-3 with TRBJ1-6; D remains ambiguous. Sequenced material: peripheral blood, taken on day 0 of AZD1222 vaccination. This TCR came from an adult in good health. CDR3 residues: CASSYSEWAYNSPLHF. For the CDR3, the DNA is TGTGCCAGCAGTTACTCGGAGTGGGCCTATAATTCACCCCTCCACTTT.